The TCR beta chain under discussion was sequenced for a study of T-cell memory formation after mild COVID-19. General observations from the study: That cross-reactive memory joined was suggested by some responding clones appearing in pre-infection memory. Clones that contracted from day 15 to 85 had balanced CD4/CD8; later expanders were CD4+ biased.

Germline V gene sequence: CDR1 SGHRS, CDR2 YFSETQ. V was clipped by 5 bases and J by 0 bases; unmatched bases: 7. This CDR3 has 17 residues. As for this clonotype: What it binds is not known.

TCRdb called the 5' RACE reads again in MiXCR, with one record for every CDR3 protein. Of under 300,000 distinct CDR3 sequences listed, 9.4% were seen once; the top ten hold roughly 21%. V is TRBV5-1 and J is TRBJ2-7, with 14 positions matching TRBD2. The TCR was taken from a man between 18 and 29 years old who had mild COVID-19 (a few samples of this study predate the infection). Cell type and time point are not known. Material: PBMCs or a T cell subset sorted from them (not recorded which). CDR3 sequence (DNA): TGCGCCAGCAGTTCCGGGACTAGCGGGGGCCGCTCCTACGAGCAGTACTTC. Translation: CASSSGTSGGRSYEQYF.